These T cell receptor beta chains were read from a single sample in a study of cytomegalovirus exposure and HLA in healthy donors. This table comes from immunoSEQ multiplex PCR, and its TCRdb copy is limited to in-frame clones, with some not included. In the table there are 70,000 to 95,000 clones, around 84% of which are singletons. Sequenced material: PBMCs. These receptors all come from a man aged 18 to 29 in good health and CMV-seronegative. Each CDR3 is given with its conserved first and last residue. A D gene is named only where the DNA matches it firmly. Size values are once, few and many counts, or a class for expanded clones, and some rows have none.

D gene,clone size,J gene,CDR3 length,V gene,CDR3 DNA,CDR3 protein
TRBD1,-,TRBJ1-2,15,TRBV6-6,TGTGCCAGCAGTTACAGGGGGACAGTGGGGGATGGCTACACCTTC,CASSYRGTVGDGYTF
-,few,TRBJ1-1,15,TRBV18,TGTGCCAGCTCACCAACGTCAGGGGAGATCACTGAAGCTTTCTTT,CASSPTSGEITEAFF
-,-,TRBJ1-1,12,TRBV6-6,TGTGCCAGCAGCAGGGACATGAGTGAAGCTTTCTTT,CASSRDMSEAFF
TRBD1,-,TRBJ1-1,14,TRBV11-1,TGTGCCAGCAGCTTAGTAGGGGGCATCACTGAAGCTTTCTTT,CASSLVGGITEAFF
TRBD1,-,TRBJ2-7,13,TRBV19,TGTGCCAGTACCACGGGACAGTCCCACGAGCAGTACTTC,CASTTGQSHEQYF
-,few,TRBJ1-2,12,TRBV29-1,TGCAGCGTCCAAGGCGGGGGGGGTGGCTACACCTTC,CSVQGGGGGYTF
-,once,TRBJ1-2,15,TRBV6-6,TGTGCCAGCAGTTACTCGGGAGCTATGGGGTATGGCTACACCTTC,CASSYSGAMGYGYTF
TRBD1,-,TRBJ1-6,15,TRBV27,TGTGCCAGCGGGGCCTCCAGGGGGGCTAATTCACCCCTCCACTTT,CASGASRGANSPLHF
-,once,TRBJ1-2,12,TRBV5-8,TGTGCCAGCAGCGGGGCACGTAAGGGCTACACCTTC,CASSGARKGYTF
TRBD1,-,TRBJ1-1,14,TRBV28,TGTGCCAGCAGGACGGACAGGGTGTCCAACGAAGCTTTCTTT,CASRTDRVSNEAFF
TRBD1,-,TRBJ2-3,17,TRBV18,TGTGCCAGCTCACCCGGACAGGGAGGATCAAACACAGATACGCAGTATTTT,CASSPGQGGSNTDTQYF
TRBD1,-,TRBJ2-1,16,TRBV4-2,TGTGCCAGCAGCCAAGAAGCGGGACAGGGTTCCAATGAGCAGTTCTTC,CASSQEAGQGSNEQFF
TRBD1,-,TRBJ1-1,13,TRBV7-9,TGTTCCAGCAGCCGCCGGGACAGGGGGTCAGCTTTCTTT,CSSSRRDRGSAFF
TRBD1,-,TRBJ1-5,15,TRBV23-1,TGCGCCAGCAGCCGGGACAGATCCCTTTGGCAGCCCCAGCATTTT,CASSRDRSLWQPQHF
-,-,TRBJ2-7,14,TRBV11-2,TGTGCCAGCAGCTTAGTGGGGGGGCCGTCAGAGCAGTACTTC,CASSLVGGPSEQYF
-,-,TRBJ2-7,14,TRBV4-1,TGCGCCAGCAGCCAAGGACAGAGTACATACGAGCAGTACTTC,CASSQGQSTYEQYF
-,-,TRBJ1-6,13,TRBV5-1,TGCGCCAGCAGCTTAGCGGGCGATTCACCCCTCCACTTT,CASSLAGDSPLHF
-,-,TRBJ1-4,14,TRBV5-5,TGTGCCAGCAGCTCTGAGATCCGGCAGGGGAAACTGTTTTTT,CASSSEIRQGKLFF
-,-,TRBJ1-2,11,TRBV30,TGTGCCTGGAGTGTAGGGGTCGGCTACACCTTC,CAWSVGVGYTF
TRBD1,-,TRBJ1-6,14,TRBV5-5,TGTGCCAGCAGCTTTGGACAGGGGAATTCACCCCTCCACTTT,CASSFGQGNSPLHF
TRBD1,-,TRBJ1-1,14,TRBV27,TGTGCCTCCACGACAGGGGGAACTTACACTGAAGCTTTCTTT,CASTTGGTYTEAFF
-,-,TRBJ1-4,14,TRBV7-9,TGTGCCAGCAGCACAGGGTTGGCTAATGAAAAACTGTTTTTT,CASSTGLANEKLFF
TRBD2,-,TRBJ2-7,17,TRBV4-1,TGCGCCAGCAGCCAAGATCGGGGGGAGGGGTACCCCTACGAGCAGTACTTC,CASSQDRGEGYPYEQYF
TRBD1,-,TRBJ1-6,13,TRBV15,TGTGCCACCATGGCAGGGGGGAATTCACCCCTCCACTTT,CATMAGGNSPLHF
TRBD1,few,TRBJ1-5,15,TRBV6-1,TGTGCCAGCAGTGAAGCCGGGACAGGGGGACAGCCCCAGCATTTT,CASSEAGTGGQPQHF
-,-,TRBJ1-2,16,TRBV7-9,TGTGCCAGCAGCTTAGTGCCCCCGGGTCGGTCAGATGGCTACACCTTC,CASSLVPPGRSDGYTF
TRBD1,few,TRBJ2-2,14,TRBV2,TGTGCCAGCACCTCGGACAGGGGCACCGGGGAGCTGTTTTTT,CASTSDRGTGELFF
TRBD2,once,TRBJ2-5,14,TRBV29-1,TGCAGCGTTCTGGCGGGGGAGGAAGGAGAGACCCAGTACTTC,CSVLAGEEGETQYF
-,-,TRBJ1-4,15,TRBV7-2,TGTGCCAGCAGCCCCAGACAGGCGGCTAATGAAAAACTGTTTTTT,CASSPRQAANEKLFF
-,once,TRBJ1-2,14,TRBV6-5,TGTGCCAGCACCCCTGGAGGGTGGTTCTATGGCTACACCTTC,CASTPGGWFYGYTF
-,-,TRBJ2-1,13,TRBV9,TGTGCCAGCAGCGTAAGCAGGTACAATGAGCAGTTCTTC,CASSVSRYNEQFF
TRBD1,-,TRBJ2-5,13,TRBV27,TGTGCCAGCAGACGGACAGGGGGGGAGACCCAGTACTTC,CASRRTGGETQYF
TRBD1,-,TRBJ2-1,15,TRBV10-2,TGCGCCAGCAGTGATGGGACAGGGAGATACAATGAGCAGTTCTTC,CASSDGTGRYNEQFF
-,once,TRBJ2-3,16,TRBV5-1,TGCGCCAGCAGCTCCCCTGGCGGGCGGAGCACAGATACGCAGTATTTT,CASSSPGGRSTDTQYF
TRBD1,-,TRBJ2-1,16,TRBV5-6,TGTGCCAGCAGCTTGGCCCCAGGGGGCAGTGACAATGAGCAGTTCTTC,CASSLAPGGSDNEQFF
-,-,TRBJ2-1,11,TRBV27,TGTGCCAGCAGTTTTTACTCCGAGCAGTTCTTC,CASSFYSEQFF
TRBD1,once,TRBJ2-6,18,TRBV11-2,TGTGCCAGCAGCTCACAACCGGGACAGGGATCCGGGGCCAACGTCCTGACTTTC,CASSSQPGQGSGANVLTF
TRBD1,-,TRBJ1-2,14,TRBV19,TGTGCCAGTCAAACAGGGGTGGGCAGTGATGGCTACACCTTC,CASQTGVGSDGYTF
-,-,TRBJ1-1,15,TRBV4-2,TGTGCCAGCAGCCAAGGGCAGGGGATTGGGACTGAAGCTTTCTTT,CASSQGQGIGTEAFF
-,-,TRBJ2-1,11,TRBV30,TGTGCCTGGGGATCCTTCGGGGAGCAGTTCTTC,CAWGSFGEQFF
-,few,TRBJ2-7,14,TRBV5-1,TGCGCCAGCAGCCCTGGGGGGTCTACCTACGAGCAGTACTTC,CASSPGGSTYEQYF
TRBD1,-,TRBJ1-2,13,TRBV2,TGTGCCAGCAGAGGACAGGGTATTCGGGGCTACACCTTC,CASRGQGIRGYTF
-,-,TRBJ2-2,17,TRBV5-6,TGTGCCAGCAGCTTGGCCTTGGGGGCAGTGAACACCGGGGAGCTGTTTTTT,CASSLALGAVNTGELFF
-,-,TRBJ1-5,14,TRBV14,TGTGCCAGCAGCCAAACGGGGATGGATCAGCCCCAGCATTTT,CASSQTGMDQPQHF
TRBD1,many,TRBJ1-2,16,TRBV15,TGTGCCACCAGCAGCGGGACAGCAGACCTCCTTTATGGCTACACCTTC,CATSSGTADLLYGYTF
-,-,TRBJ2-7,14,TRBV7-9,TGTGCCAGCAGCTTAGGTAACAGCTTCTACGAGCAGTACTTC,CASSLGNSFYEQYF
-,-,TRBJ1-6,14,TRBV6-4,TGTGCCAGCAGTCTAAGGACAACGAATTCACCCCTCCACTTT,CASSLRTTNSPLHF
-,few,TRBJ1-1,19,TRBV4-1,TGCGCCAGCAGCCGGGGGGTGCTCAGCTTACGATTTATGAACACTGAAGCTTTCTTT,CASSRGVLSLRFMNTEAFF
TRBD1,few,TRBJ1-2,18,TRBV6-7,TGTGCCAGCAGTTATCCCGACAGGGGAGGGGTTTCTAACTATGGCTACACCTTC,CASSYPDRGGVSNYGYTF
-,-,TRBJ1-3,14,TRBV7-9,TGTGCCAGCAGCTTAGGGCAGATCGGAAACACCATATATTTT,CASSLGQIGNTIYF
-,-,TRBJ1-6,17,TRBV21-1,TGTGCCAGCAGCAAAGGAGCCAGGGGCCTCAATAATTCACCCCTCCACTTT,CASSKGARGLNNSPLHF
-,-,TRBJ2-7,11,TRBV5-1,TGCGCCAGCAGCGCGGACAACGAGCAGTACTTC,CASSADNEQYF
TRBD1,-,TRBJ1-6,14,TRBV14,TGTGCCAGCAGCTTACGGACAGGAGGATCACCCCTCCACTTT,CASSLRTGGSPLHF
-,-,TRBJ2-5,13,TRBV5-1,TGCGCCAGCAGCTCTGCGGATCTGGAGACCCAGTACTTC,CASSSADLETQYF
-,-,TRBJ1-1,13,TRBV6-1,TGTGCCAGCAGTGAGCGGTTCAGGGGTGAAGCTTTCTTT,CASSERFRGEAFF